These T cell receptor beta chains were read from a single sample in a study of CD8 T cells in ankylosing spondylitis. Using its own MiXCR run on the 5' RACE reads, TCRdb lists one record per CDR3 protein. The data contain more than 500,000 distinct CDR3 sequences, approximately 5% of them singletons. The sequencing sample was made of blood, either unsorted or a sorted T cell fraction (not recorded which). These receptors all stem from a male donor with ankylosing spondylitis. Each CDR3 is given without its conserved first and last residue.

J gene,V gene,CDR3 protein
TRBJ2-2,TRBV4-2,ASSPDYAGELF
TRBJ1-4,TRBV7-8,ASSSGGVRSEKLF
TRBJ2-5,TRBV6-1,ASSLTFTGGAGETQY
TRBJ2-1,TRBV6-2/TRBV6-3,ASSLGTDSYNEQF
TRBJ1-4,TRBV29-1,SVADRGREKLF
TRBJ1-4,TRBV18,ASSSIDGNEKLF
TRBJ2-7,TRBV2,ASSEDGYSYEQY
TRBJ2-3,TRBV18,ASSPRGVERETLRDTQY
TRBJ2-1,TRBV20-1,SARDDYRSSYNEQF
TRBJ1-1,TRBV6-1,ASSRTIVMNTEAF
TRBJ2-1,TRBV29-1,SVDAAFQSNEQF
TRBJ2-1,TRBV29-1,SVVGGGSYNEQF
TRBJ1-2,TRBV19,ASSIRAGLDGYT
TRBJ2-2,TRBV9,ASRQGLMTGELF
TRBJ2-7,TRBV21-1,ASSTPLGSRAHEQY
TRBJ1-2,TRBV5-1,ASSSGRIYT
TRBJ1-2,TRBV12-3/TRBV12-4,ASSTIGQGNYGYT
TRBJ2-2,TRBV27,ASWRLAGANTGELF
TRBJ2-7,TRBV7-2,ASSLVGTLRYEQY
TRBJ2-7,TRBV18,ASSPKARSPEGYEQY
TRBJ1-1,TRBV7-2,ASSLERSGLNTEAF
TRBJ1-5,TRBV20-1,SAALPGDISNQPQH
TRBJ1-1,TRBV20-1,SARPWTVLNTEAF
TRBJ1-5,TRBV7-8,ASSSTQGVGNQPQH
TRBJ2-2,TRBV29-1,SAEPTGDTGELF
TRBJ2-2,TRBV5-1,ASSNTQGTGELF
TRBJ2-7,TRBV7-2,ASSKRTAYEQY
TRBJ1-1,TRBV6-5,ASSYSGHQNTEAF
TRBJ2-5,TRBV29-1,SVAASGKGTQY
TRBJ2-1,TRBV5-1,ASSPPFGTGGNEQF
TRBJ1-4,TRBV10-3,AISESLAGVEKLF
TRBJ1-5,TRBV20-1,SASDRGTGVTQH
TRBJ2-2,TRBV20-1,SARRGLAGGPNTGELF
TRBJ2-7,TRBV7-2,ASSLVAGVNHEQY
TRBJ1-2,TRBV5-6,ASSRDAGSYT
TRBJ2-1,TRBV20-1,SATGLAGVNEQF
TRBJ2-3,TRBV7-2,ASSLMKDTQY
TRBJ1-1,TRBV29-1,SVEGHSGTGAQGTEAF
TRBJ1-2,TRBV12-3/TRBV12-4,ASSLNSGESGYT
TRBJ2-2,TRBV5-1,ASSYDSTGELF
TRBJ1-1,TRBV29-1,SVEVWGRISTEAF
TRBJ2-7,TRBV24-1,ATSDPGQRGQQY
TRBJ1-2,TRBV5-1,ASSGGTYYGYT
TRBJ2-1,TRBV7-2,ASSLGGQYYNEQF
TRBJ1-1,TRBV29-1,SVVRRMNTEAF
TRBJ2-1,TRBV4-1,ARSPGQLSEQF
TRBJ2-2,TRBV28,ASSWGANTGELF
TRBJ1-1,TRBV20-1,SAPRTGRDTEAF
TRBJ2-5,TRBV30,AWSKIQETQY
TRBJ2-3,TRBV19,ASTMQGGTDTQY
TRBJ1-2,TRBV6-1,ASSPQAANYGYT
TRBJ2-7,TRBV7-2,ASSLGVNSYEQY
TRBJ2-7,TRBV27,ASSWNGGPGEQY
TRBJ2-5,TRBV24-1,ATAGTSGETQY
TRBJ2-2,TRBV9,ASSRALTGELF
TRBJ2-3,TRBV7-9,ASSTEPRTDTQY
TRBJ1-3,TRBV20-1,SARDGRELGNTIY
TRBJ2-4,TRBV28,ASSLRRGYRNIQY
TRBJ2-3,TRBV20-1,SAVPGVGGTDTQY
TRBJ2-7,TRBV28,ASSSPGLADPYEQY